This T cell receptor (beta chain) was obtained from a study of T cells in Graves' hyperthyroidism and ophthalmopathy. Study-level information: Staff took peripheral blood when the initial diagnosis was made, before any treatment began.

This clonotype has at least ten counts. Antigen: not known. Study-level points and caveats: Ophthalmopathy, as predicted by the model, came a median approximately 6.5 months after the prediction.

Amplified regions were TCR beta CDR3 sequences from RNA transcripts. A set of HTBI primers served as the primers for a first-round RT-PCR of the TCR CDR3. TCRdb redid the calling of the multiplex PCR reads with MiXCR, one entry per CDR3 protein. The sample includes hundreds of thousands of distinct CDR3 sequences, about a fifth seen only once; the top ten take roughly a third. Clinical symptoms, serum thyroxine, TRAb, thyroid ultrasound and orbital computed tomography established diagnosis. The CDR3 has 16 amino acids. The germline CDR1 and CDR2 sequences are SGHRS and YFSETQ. V was clipped by 0 bases and J by 0 bases, with 12 bases between them.

The sample was blood. This TCR came from a man aged 30-40 years with Graves' ophthalmopathy. The chain combines TRBV5-1 with TRBJ1-2; D remains unclear. CDR3: CASSLARTATNYGYTF. CDR3 nucleotides: TGCGCCAGCAGCTTGGCCCGGACGGCTACTAACTATGGCTACACCTTC.